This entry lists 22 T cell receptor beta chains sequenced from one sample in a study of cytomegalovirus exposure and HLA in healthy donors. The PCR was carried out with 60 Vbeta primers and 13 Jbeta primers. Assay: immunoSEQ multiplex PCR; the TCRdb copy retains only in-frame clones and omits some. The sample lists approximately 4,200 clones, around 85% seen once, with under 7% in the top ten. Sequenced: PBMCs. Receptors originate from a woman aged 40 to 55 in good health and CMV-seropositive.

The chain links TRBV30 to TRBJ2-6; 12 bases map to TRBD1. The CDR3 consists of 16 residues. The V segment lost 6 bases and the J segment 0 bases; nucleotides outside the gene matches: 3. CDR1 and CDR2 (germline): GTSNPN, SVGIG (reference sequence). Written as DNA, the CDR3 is TGTGCCTGCCGGGACAGGGGGCTCTCTGGGGCCAACGTCCTGACTTTC. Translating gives CACRDRGLSGANVLTF.

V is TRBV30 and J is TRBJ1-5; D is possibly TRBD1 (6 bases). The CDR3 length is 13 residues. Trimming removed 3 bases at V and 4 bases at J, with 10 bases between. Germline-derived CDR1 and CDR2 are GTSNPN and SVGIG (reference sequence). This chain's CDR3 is CAWSGGRNQPQHF. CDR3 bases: TGTGCCTGGAGCGGGGGGCGGAATCAGCCCCAGCATTTT.

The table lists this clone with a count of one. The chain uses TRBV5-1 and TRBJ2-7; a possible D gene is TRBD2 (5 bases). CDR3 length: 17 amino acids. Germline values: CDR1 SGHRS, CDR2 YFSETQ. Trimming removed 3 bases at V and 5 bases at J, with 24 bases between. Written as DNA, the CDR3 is TGCGCCAGCAGCTCGTGGGCCTCCAATGCCGGGGAGAACGAGCAGTACTTC. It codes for CASSSWASNAGENEQYF.

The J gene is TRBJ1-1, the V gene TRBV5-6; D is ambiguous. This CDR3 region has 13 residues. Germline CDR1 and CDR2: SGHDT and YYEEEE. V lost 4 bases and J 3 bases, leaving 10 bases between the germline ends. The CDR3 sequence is CASSLGRHTEAFF. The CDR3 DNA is TGTGCCAGCAGCCTAGGGAGGCACACTGAAGCTTTCTTT.

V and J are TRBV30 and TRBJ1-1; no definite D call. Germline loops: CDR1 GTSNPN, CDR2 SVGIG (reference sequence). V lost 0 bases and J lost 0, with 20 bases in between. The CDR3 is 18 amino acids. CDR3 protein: CAWSVVQAYLLMNTEAFF. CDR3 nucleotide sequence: TGTGCCTGGAGTGTAGTCCAGGCCTATCTCCTTATGAACACTGAAGCTTTCTTT.

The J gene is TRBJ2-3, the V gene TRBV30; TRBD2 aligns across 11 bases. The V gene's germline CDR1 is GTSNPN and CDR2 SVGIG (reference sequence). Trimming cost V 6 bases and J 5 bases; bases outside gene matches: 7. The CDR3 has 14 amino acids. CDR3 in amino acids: CACGGLAGGDTQYF. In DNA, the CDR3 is TGTGCCTGCGGGGGGCTAGCGGGAGGAGATACGCAGTATTTT.

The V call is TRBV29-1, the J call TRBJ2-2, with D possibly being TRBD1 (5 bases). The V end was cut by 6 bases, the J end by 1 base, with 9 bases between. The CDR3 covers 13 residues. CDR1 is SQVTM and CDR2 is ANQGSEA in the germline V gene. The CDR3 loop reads CSVAGQNTGELFF. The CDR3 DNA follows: TGCAGCGTCGCTGGACAGAACACCGGGGAGCTGTTTTTT.

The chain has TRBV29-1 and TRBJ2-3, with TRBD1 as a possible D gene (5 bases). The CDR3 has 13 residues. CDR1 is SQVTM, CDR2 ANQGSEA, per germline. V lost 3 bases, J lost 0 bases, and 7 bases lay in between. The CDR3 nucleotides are TGCAGCGTTGATCAGGGCAGCACAGATACGCAGTATTTT. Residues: CSVDQGSTDTQYF.

In DNA form, the CDR3 reads TGTGCCAGCAGTGAAGGAGAGGGTCATCAGCCCCAGCATTTT. This translates into CASSEGEGHQPQHF. The J gene is TRBJ1-5, the V gene TRBV6-1; D is unclear. CDR1 MNHNS and CDR2 SASEGT come from the germline V gene. The CDR3 is 14 residues long. Trimming cost V 1 base and J 5 bases, with 9 bases left between them.

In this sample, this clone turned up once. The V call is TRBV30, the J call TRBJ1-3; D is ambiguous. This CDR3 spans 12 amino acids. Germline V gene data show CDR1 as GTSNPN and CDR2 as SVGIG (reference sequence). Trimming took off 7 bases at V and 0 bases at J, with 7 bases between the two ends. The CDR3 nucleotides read TGTGCCTCTAGCTTCTCTGGAAACACCATATATTTT. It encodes CASSFSGNTIYF. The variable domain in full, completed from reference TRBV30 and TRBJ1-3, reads SQTIHQWPATLVQPVGSPLSLECTVEGTSNPNLYWYRQAAGRGLQLLFYSVGIGQISSEVPQNLSASRPQDRQFILSSKKLLLSDSGFYLCASSFSGNTIYFGEGSWLTVV.

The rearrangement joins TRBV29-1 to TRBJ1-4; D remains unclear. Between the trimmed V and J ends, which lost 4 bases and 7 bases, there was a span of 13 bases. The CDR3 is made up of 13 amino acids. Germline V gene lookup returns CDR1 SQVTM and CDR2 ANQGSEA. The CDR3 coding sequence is TGCAGCGTTGTTGAGAATTTGAGTGAAAAACTGTTTTTT. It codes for CSVVENLSEKLFF. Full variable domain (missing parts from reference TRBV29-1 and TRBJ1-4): SAVISQKPSRDICQRGTSLTIQCQVDSQVTMMFWYRQQPGQSLTLIATANQGSEATYESGFVIDKFPISRPNLTFSTLTVSNMSPEDSSIYLCSVVENLSEKLFFGSGTQLSVL.

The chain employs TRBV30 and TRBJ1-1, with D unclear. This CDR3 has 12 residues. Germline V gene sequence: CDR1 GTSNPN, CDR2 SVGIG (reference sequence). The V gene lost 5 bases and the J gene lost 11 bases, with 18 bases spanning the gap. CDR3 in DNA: TGTGCCTGGTCTAGCAGGTCAGAGCGGGCTTTCTTT. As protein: CAWSSRSERAFF.

This chain's CDR3 is CAWNSQETQYF. DNA for the CDR3: TGTGCCTGGAACAGCCAAGAGACCCAGTACTTC. This chain uses TRBV30 with TRBJ2-5, with unresolved D. The CDR3 contains 11 residues. Germline-derived CDR1 and CDR2 are GTSNPN and SVGIG (reference sequence). Trimming pared 4 bases from V and 1 base from J, leaving 4 bases between. The entire variable domain, with the rest obtained from reference TRBV30 and TRBJ2-5, is as follows: SQTIHQWPATLVQPVGSPLSLECTVEGTSNPNLYWYRQAAGRGLQLLFYSVGIGQISSEVPQNLSASRPQDRQFILSSKKLLLSDSGFYLCAWNSQETQYFGPGTRLLVL.

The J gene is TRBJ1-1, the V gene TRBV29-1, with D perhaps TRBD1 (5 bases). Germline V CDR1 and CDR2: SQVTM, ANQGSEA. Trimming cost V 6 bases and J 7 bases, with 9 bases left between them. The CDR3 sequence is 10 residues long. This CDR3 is CSVQTVEAFF. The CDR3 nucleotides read TGCAGCGTACAGACAGTTGAAGCTTTCTTT.

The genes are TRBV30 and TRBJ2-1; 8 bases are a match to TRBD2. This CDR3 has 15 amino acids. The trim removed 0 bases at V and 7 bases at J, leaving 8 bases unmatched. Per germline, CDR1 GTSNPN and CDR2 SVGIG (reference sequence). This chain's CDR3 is CAWSVKAGVGNEQFF. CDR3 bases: TGTGCCTGGAGTGTAAAAGCGGGGGTTGGAAATGAGCAGTTCTTC.

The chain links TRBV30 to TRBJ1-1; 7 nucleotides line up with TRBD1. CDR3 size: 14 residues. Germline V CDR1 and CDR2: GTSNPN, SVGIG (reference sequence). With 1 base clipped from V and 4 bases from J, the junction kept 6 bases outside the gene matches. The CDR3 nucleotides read TGTGCCTGGAGTGATGGACAGGTAGTCACTGAAGCTTTCTTT. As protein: CAWSDGQVVTEAFF. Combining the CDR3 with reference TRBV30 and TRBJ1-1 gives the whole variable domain SQTIHQWPATLVQPVGSPLSLECTVEGTSNPNLYWYRQAAGRGLQLLFYSVGIGQISSEVPQNLSASRPQDRQFILSSKKLLLSDSGFYLCAWSDGQVVTEAFFGQGTRLTVV.

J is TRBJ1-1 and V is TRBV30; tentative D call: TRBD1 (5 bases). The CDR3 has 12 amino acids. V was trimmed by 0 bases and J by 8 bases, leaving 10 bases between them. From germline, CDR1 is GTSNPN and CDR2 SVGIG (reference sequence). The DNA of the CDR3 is TGTGCCTGGAGTGTACTTCAGGGCGAAGCTTTCTTT. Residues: CAWSVLQGEAFF.

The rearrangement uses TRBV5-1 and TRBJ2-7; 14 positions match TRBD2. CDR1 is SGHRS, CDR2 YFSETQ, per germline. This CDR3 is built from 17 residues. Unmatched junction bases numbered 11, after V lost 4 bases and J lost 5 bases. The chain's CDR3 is CASSGGTSGSSINEQYF. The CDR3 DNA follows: TGCGCCAGCAGCGGAGGGACTAGCGGGAGCAGTATCAACGAGCAGTACTTC.

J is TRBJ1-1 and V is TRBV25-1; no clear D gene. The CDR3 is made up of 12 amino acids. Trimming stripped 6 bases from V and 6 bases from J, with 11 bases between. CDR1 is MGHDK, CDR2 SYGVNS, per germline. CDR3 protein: CASSSAGAEAFF. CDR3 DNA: TGTGCCAGCAGCTCCGCGGGTGCTGAAGCTTTCTTT.

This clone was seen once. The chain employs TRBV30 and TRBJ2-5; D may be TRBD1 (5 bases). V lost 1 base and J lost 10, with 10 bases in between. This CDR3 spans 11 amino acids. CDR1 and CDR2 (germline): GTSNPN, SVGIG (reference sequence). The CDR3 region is CAWSDRIDQYF. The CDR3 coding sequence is TGTGCCTGGAGTGACAGGATCGACCAGTACTTC.

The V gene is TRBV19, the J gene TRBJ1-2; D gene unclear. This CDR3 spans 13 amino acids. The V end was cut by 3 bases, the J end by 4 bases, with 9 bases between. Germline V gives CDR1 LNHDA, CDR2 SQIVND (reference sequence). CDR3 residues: CASSISSSYGYTF. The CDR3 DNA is TGTGCCAGTAGTATCTCGAGTTCCTATGGCTACACCTTC.

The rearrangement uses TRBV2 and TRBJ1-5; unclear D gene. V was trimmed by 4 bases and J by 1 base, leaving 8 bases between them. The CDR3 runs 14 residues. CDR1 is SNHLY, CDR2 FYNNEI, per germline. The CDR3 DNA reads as TGTGCCAGCAGTGTAAATTTCAGCAATCAGCCCCAGCATTTT. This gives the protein CASSVNFSNQPQHF.